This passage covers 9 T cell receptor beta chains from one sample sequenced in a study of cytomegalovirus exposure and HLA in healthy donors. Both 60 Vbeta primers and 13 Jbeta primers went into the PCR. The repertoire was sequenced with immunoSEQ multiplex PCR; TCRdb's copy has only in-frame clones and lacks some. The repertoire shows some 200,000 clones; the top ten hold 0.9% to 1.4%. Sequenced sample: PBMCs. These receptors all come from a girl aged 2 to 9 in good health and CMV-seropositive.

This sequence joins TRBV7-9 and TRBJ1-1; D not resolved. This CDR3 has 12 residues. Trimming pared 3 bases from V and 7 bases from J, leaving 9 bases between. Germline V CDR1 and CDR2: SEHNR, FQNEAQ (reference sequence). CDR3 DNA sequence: TGTGCCAGCAGCTTGATCGGTGGTGAAGCTTTCTTT. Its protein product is CASSLIGGEAFF.

The DNA of the CDR3 is TGCGCCAGCAGCTTATCAGGGGCGCAAGCTGGAAACACCATATATTTT. Its protein is CASSLSGAQAGNTIYF. V is TRBV5-1 and J is TRBJ1-3, with TRBD1 as a possible D gene (6 bases). V lost 2 bases, J lost 2 bases, and 14 bases lay in between. The CDR3 loop spans 16 amino acids. Germline CDR1 and CDR2: SGHRS and YFSETQ.

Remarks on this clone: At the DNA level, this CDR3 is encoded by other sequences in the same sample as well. CDR3 sequence reads: CASRAGNTIYF. The CDR3, as DNA: TGTGCCAGCAGAGCCGGAAACACCATATATTTT. This chain joins TRBV28 and TRBJ1-3; D call uncertain. The V end lost 6 bases, the J end lost 4 bases, and 4 bases lay between the germline ends. Germline CDR1 and CDR2: MDHEN and SYDVKM. This CDR3 has 11 residues. The full variable domain, rest sourced from reference TRBV28 and TRBJ1-3, is DVKVTQSSRYLVKRTGEKVFLECVQDMDHENMFWYRQDPGLGLRLIYFSYDVKMKEKGDIPEGYSVSREKKERFSLILESASTNQTSMYLCASRAGNTIYFGEGSWLTVV.

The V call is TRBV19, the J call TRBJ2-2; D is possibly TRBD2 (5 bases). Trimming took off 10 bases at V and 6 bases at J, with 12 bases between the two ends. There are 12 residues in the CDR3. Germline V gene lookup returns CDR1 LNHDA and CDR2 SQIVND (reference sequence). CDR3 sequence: CATSTGAGELFF. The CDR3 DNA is TGTGCCACGTCTACCGGGGCCGGGGAGCTGTTTTTT.

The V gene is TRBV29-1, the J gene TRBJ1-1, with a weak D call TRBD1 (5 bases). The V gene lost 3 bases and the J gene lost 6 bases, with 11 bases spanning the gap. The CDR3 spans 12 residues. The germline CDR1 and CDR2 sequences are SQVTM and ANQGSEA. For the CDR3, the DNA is TGCAGCGTTGAGCGGGGCAGAGCTGAAGCTTTCTTT. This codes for CSVERGRAEAFF.

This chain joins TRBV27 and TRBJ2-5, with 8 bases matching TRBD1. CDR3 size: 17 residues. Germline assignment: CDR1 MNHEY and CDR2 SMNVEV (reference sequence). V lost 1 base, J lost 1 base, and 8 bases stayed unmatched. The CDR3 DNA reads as TGTGCCAGCAGTTTATACTCCCCGACAGGGGCCCAAGAGACCCAGTACTTC. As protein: CASSLYSPTGAQETQYF.

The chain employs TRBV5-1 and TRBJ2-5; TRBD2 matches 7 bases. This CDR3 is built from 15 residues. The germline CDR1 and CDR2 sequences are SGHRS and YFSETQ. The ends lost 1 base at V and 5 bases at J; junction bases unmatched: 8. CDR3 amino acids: CASSLLADLAETQYF. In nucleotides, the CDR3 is TGCGCCAGCAGCTTGCTAGCGGACCTTGCGGAGACCCAGTACTTC. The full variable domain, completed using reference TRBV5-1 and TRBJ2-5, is KAGVTQTPRYLIKTRGQQVTLSCSPISGHRSVSWYQQTPGQGLQFLFEYFSETQRNKGNFPGRFSGRQFSNSRSEMNVSTLELGDSALYLCASSLLADLAETQYFGPGTRLLVL.

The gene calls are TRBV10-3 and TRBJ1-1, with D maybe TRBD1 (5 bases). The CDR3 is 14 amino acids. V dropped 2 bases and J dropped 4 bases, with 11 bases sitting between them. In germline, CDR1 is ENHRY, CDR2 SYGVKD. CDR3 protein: CAISEPVGGTEAFF. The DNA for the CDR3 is TGTGCCATCAGTGAGCCGGTGGGGGGCACTGAAGCTTTCTTT.

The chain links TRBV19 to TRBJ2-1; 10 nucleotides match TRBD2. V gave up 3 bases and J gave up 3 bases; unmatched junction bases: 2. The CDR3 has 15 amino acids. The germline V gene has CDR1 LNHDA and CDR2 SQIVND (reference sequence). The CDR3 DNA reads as TGTGCCAGTAGTATCACTAGCGGGAACTACAATGAGCAGTTCTTC. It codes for CASSITSGNYNEQFF.